A selection of T cell receptor beta chains follows, all from one sample in a study of blood T cell repertoires in COVID-19. Profiling relied on immunoSEQ multiplex PCR, and the TCRdb table lists in-frame clones only, not all of them. The sample gives over 90,000 clones, 87% of which show up once; around 2% is in the top ten. The sequenced sample consisted of peripheral blood. The receptors were sampled from a man in his forties or fifties with active COVID-19. CDR3s include the opening cysteine and the closing phenylalanine or tryptophan. The D gene is left open where the match is weak. The size entry is marked missing in some rows and otherwise reads once, few, many or a size class.

cdr3_nt: TGTGCCAGCAGTGATAGGGGAAGCACAGATACGCAGTATTTT
cdr3_aa: CASSDRGSTDTQYF
v_call: TRBV6-1
clone_size: .
d_call: .
j_call: TRBJ2-3

cdr3_nt: TGTGCCAGCAGAACCGGGACAGGGGGTACTGAAGCTTTCTTT
cdr3_aa: CASRTGTGGTEAFF
v_call: TRBV6-5
clone_size: few
d_call: TRBD1
j_call: TRBJ1-1

cdr3_nt: TGTGCCAGCAGTTTACGGGGTGTGGGCTACGAGCAGTACTTC
cdr3_aa: CASSLRGVGYEQYF
v_call: TRBV27
clone_size: .
d_call: .
j_call: TRBJ2-7

cdr3_nt: TGTGCCAGCAGCTTGGGGACAGGGCGCGATACGCAGTATTTT
cdr3_aa: CASSLGTGRDTQYF
v_call: TRBV5-4
clone_size: once
d_call: TRBD1
j_call: TRBJ2-3

cdr3_nt: TGTGCCAGCCGACAGTCCGGTCAGCCCCAGCATTTT
cdr3_aa: CASRQSGQPQHF
v_call: TRBV19
clone_size: .
d_call: .
j_call: TRBJ1-5

cdr3_nt: TGTGCCAGCAGTGCCCAAGGGCAGGGGGTTCAGCCCCAGCATTTT
cdr3_aa: CASSAQGQGVQPQHF
v_call: TRBV2
clone_size: few
d_call: TRBD1
j_call: TRBJ1-5

cdr3_nt: TGTGCCAGCAGCCCCCGGACTAGCGGGGGGGCAGAGCAGTTCTTC
cdr3_aa: CASSPRTSGGAEQFF
v_call: TRBV13
clone_size: .
d_call: TRBD2
j_call: TRBJ2-1

cdr3_nt: TGTGCCAGTACCAGGGGGCCTGACTATGGCTACACCTTC
cdr3_aa: CASTRGPDYGYTF
v_call: TRBV6-5
clone_size: .
d_call: TRBD1
j_call: TRBJ1-2

cdr3_nt: TGTGCCAGCAGCCAAGGGGACAGGGACGGGCCCCAGCATTTT
cdr3_aa: CASSQGDRDGPQHF
v_call: TRBV3-1/TRBV3-2
clone_size: few
d_call: TRBD1
j_call: TRBJ1-5

cdr3_nt: TGTGCCAGCAGCTTAGCAAGTAGGGGCTACAATGAGCAGTTCTTC
cdr3_aa: CASSLASRGYNEQFF
v_call: TRBV11-3
clone_size: .
d_call: .
j_call: TRBJ2-1

cdr3_nt: TGCGCCAGCAGCTCACAGGGGCGAGGGGCCAACGTCCTGACTTTC
cdr3_aa: CASSSQGRGANVLTF
v_call: TRBV5-1
clone_size: .
d_call: TRBD1
j_call: TRBJ2-6

cdr3_nt: TGCGCCAGCAGCCAAGAGGGAGGAACTGAAGCTTTCTTT
cdr3_aa: CASSQEGGTEAFF
v_call: TRBV4-3
clone_size: .
d_call: .
j_call: TRBJ1-1

cdr3_nt: TGTGCCAGCAGCTTATTGGGACATTTAACAGATACGCAGTATTTT
cdr3_aa: CASSLLGHLTDTQYF
v_call: TRBV7-9
clone_size: .
d_call: .
j_call: TRBJ2-3

cdr3_nt: TGTGCCAGTAGCCCACAGAGTAATTCTAACTATGGCTACACCTTC
cdr3_aa: CASSPQSNSNYGYTF
v_call: TRBV19
clone_size: .
d_call: .
j_call: TRBJ1-2

cdr3_nt: TGTGCCAGCAGCTTCTCATGGACAACCCGTGGGGATACGCAGTATTTT
cdr3_aa: CASSFSWTTRGDTQYF
v_call: TRBV11-2
clone_size: .
d_call: .
j_call: TRBJ2-3

cdr3_nt: TGTGCCAGCAGAGTAAGGACAGGGAACAATCAGCCCCAGCATTTT
cdr3_aa: CASRVRTGNNQPQHF
v_call: TRBV2
clone_size: .
d_call: TRBD1
j_call: TRBJ1-5

cdr3_nt: TGTGCCAGCAGCTTGGGGCCAGCAACTAATGAAAAACTGTTTTTT
cdr3_aa: CASSLGPATNEKLFF
v_call: TRBV5-4
clone_size: .
d_call: .
j_call: TRBJ1-4

cdr3_nt: TGTGCCAGCAGCCCGCAAGGGGTCACAGGGCAAAAACTGTTTTTT
cdr3_aa: CASSPQGVTGQKLFF
v_call: TRBV7-2
clone_size: once
d_call: .
j_call: TRBJ1-4

cdr3_nt: TGTGCCAGCAGTGACTCCGGGAGGAATACGCAGTATTTT
cdr3_aa: CASSDSGRNTQYF
v_call: TRBV9
clone_size: .
d_call: TRBD2
j_call: TRBJ2-3

cdr3_nt: TGTGCCAGCAGCGAGAAGTACGAGCAGTACTTC
cdr3_aa: CASSEKYEQYF
v_call: TRBV7-2
clone_size: few
d_call: .
j_call: TRBJ2-7

cdr3_nt: TGTGCCAGTAGACAGGGGACCTCGAACACCGGGGAGCTGTTTTTT
cdr3_aa: CASRQGTSNTGELFF
v_call: TRBV19
clone_size: .
d_call: TRBD1
j_call: TRBJ2-2